These 6 T cell receptor beta chains were all obtained from the same sample, sequenced in a study of blood T cell repertoires in COVID-19. Repertoires were generated with immunoSEQ multiplex PCR, while TCRdb's copy carries only in-frame clones and drops some. The top ten hold 10% of the sample, which has 80,000 to 100,000 clones, roughly 80% seen once. Specimen: peripheral blood. These receptor sequences come from a woman in her 70s with acute or convalescent COVID-19.

The genes are TRBV12-3 or TRBV12-4 and TRBJ2-5; 7 nucleotides agree with TRBD1. Unmatched junction bases numbered 5, after V lost 5 bases and J lost 5 bases. CDR3 length equals 13 residues. The CDR3 DNA follows: TGTGCCAGCAGTAAACAGGGGTGGGAGACCCAGTACTTC. This codes for CASSKQGWETQYF.

The CDR3 nucleotides read TGTGCCAGCAACATACAGAGTTTTAGTGAAAAACTGTTTTTT. Residues: CASNIQSFSEKLFF. This sequence joins TRBV6-5 and TRBJ1-4; D unresolved. This CDR3 region has 14 residues. In germline, CDR1 is MNHEY, CDR2 SVGAGI. The V end lost 7 bases, the J end lost 7 bases, and 16 bases lay between the germline ends.

This clone was detected a few times. The genes are TRBV30 and TRBJ1-1, with D possibly matching TRBD1 (6 bases). In germline, CDR1 is GTSNPN, CDR2 SVGIG (reference sequence). V was cut by 3 bases and J by 11 bases, with 16 bases left in between. This CDR3 has 12 amino acids. The CDR3: CAWSTRGAGAFF. The CDR3 DNA sequence: TGTGCCTGGAGCACCCGGGGGGCCGGGGCTTTCTTT.

CDR3 amino acids: CAWSLQHNSPLHF. For the CDR3, the DNA is TGTGCCTGGAGTTTACAGCATAATTCACCCCTCCACTTT. This chain connects TRBV30 to TRBJ1-6; D gene unclear. The germline V gene encodes CDR1 GTSNPN and CDR2 SVGIG (reference sequence). The CDR3 totals 13 residues. The V gene lost 2 bases and the J gene lost 5 bases, with 7 bases spanning the gap.

V is TRBV2 and J is TRBJ1-6; 7 nucleotides agree with TRBD1. The V gene end was trimmed by 6 bases and the J gene end by 5 bases; junction bases not matched to a gene: 10. This CDR3 is built from 16 residues. The germline gives CDR1 SNHLY, CDR2 FYNNEI. The CDR3 protein is CASSDRQGRNNSPLHF. In nucleotides, the CDR3 is TGTGCCAGCAGCGATCGACAGGGAAGGAATAATTCACCCCTCCACTTT.

The chain employs TRBV7-2 and TRBJ1-5; a possible D gene is TRBD1 (5 bases). Between the trimmed V and J ends, which lost 0 bases and 7 bases, there was a span of 13 bases. The germline V gene has CDR1 SGHTA and CDR2 FQGNSA. The CDR3 has 15 residues. The CDR3 sequence: CASSLAGADLQPQHF. The CDR3 region has the DNA TGTGCCAGCAGCTTAGCTGGGGCGGATCTACAGCCCCAGCATTTT.